This TCR beta chain is drawn from a study of metastatic and nonmetastatic thyroid tumors. Study results and limitations: Reports indicated that malignant thyroid tumors showed significantly higher TCR beta diversity than benign nodules did, in blood and tumor.

In this sample, this clone turned up many times. Its antigen remains unknown. None of the patients had undergone any treatment ahead of thyroid surgery. The CDR3 totals 14 residues. The V gene's germline CDR1 is SGHAT and CDR2 FQNNGV. V was trimmed by 3 bases and J by 3 bases, leaving 12 bases between them. How the authors handled the data: CDR3 was compared across clinicopathological groups, and the resulting differences were used to build a distant-metastasis classifier for papillary thyroid cancer. TCRdb reprocessed the PCR reads via MiXCR. The V and J calls shown here were made by TCRdb, not taken from the authors' results. This sample yields more than 50,000 clones, of which approximately 20% are seen a single time; 3.5% to 5% belongs to the top ten.

The receptor was derived from a female donor with papillary thyroid cancer or a benign thyroid nodule (not recorded which). Some clones in this sample may be carry-over from other donors' samples. This chain links TRBV11-2 with TRBJ2-7; D not resolved. Sequenced sample: blood. The CDR3 nucleotides are TGTGCCAGCAGCTTTCATTTTTACAGCTACGAGCAGTACTTC. Its protein is CASSFHFYSYEQYF.